This entry concerns a single T cell receptor beta chain. No antigen is known for it. The germline V and J ends were trimmed by 2 bases and 8 bases, with 15 bases remaining between them. Germline V gene sequence: CDR1 KGHSH, CDR2 LQKENI. CDR3 length: 14 residues. Method: immunoSEQ multiplex PCR; TCRdb's copy keeps in-frame clones and lacks some. The table records approximately 140,000 clones, 86% of them present only once. The data are from a study of Ad26.COV2.S vaccination and SARS-CoV-2 variants. Study-wide results and limits: Spike-specific TCR breadth was greater in vaccine than placebo recipients. Spike-specific responses of CD8+ and CD4+ T cells were reported to display substantial breadth after vaccination. Participants given vaccine showed non-spike TCR breadth similar to that of placebo recipients. There was a possibility that the TCR breadth and depth analyses underestimated total T cell responses.

Here the sequenced sample was peripheral blood, taken after recovery from COVID-19. The J gene is TRBJ1-2, the V gene TRBV18; D might be TRBD1 (5 bases). The clonotype comes from a human donor who had recovered from COVID-19. CDR3 in amino acids: CASSPVRDSGGYTF. The CDR3 DNA reads as TGTGCCAGCTCACCAGTAAGGGACTCGGGGGGCTACACCTTC.